The rows below give T cell receptor beta chains drawn from one sample of a study of blood T cells in healthy people across ages. TCRdb used MiXCR to reprocess the 5' RACE reads, holding one entry per CDR3 protein. The profile shows approximately 2,000,000 distinct CDR3 sequences, approximately 40% of them singletons. The sequencing sample was made of blood. These receptors were taken from a human donor in good health. Each CDR3 is given with its conserved first and last residue. Each record gives: D gene, clone size, J gene, V gene, CDR3 DNA, CDR3 protein. A D gene is named only where the DNA matches it firmly. Clone size is given for some rows only: seen once, a few or many times, or a class if the clone is expanded.

D gene: NA
clone size: NA
J gene: TRBJ2-3
V gene: TRBV27
CDR3 DNA: TGTGCCAGCATCGGCCGGTTCAGCACAGATACGCAGTATTTT
CDR3 protein: CASIGRFSTDTQYF

D gene: NA
clone size: few
J gene: TRBJ2-1
V gene: TRBV14
CDR3 DNA: TGTGCCAGCAGCCCTCCCGACTATGCTGAGCAGTTCTTC
CDR3 protein: CASSPPDYAEQFF

D gene: TRBD2
clone size: once
J gene: TRBJ2-7
V gene: TRBV18
CDR3 DNA: TGTGCCAGCTCACCGGCCGGGACTAGCGGGAGAAATGGCGAGCAGTACTTC
CDR3 protein: CASSPAGTSGRNGEQYF

D gene: NA
clone size: NA
J gene: TRBJ1-3
V gene: TRBV7-9
CDR3 DNA: TGTGCCAGCGACCTTAACCGACAGAACCAAAAATTCTCTGGAAACACCATATATTTT
CDR3 protein: CASDLNRQNQKFSGNTIYF

D gene: TRBD2
clone size: NA
J gene: TRBJ2-7
V gene: TRBV5-8
CDR3 DNA: TGTGCCAGCAGCGTGGGACTAGCGGGGCTGATGAGCTCCTACGAGCAGTACTTC
CDR3 protein: CASSVGLAGLMSSYEQYF

D gene: NA
clone size: few
J gene: TRBJ2-1
V gene: TRBV15
CDR3 DNA: TGTGCCACCAGCAGAGATAGGGCAGTCTCCTGCAATGAGCAGTTCTTC
CDR3 protein: CATSRDRAVSCNEQFF

D gene: NA
clone size: few
J gene: TRBJ1-2
V gene: TRBV4-1
CDR3 DNA: TGCGCCAGCAGCCAAGAAGAACATGCCCGGGGGAAGGGCTACACCTTC
CDR3 protein: CASSQEEHARGKGYTF

D gene: TRBD1
clone size: NA
J gene: TRBJ1-6
V gene: TRBV10-3
CDR3 DNA: TGTGCCATCAGTGAGAATCAGGGGGCCGGGAATTCACCCCTCCACTTT
CDR3 protein: CAISENQGAGNSPLHF

D gene: NA
clone size: NA
J gene: TRBJ2-1
V gene: TRBV7-9
CDR3 DNA: TGTGCCAGCAGCTTAGGCGCAGGGATTGAGCAGTTCTTC
CDR3 protein: CASSLGAGIEQFF

D gene: NA
clone size: NA
J gene: TRBJ2-2
V gene: TRBV7-8
CDR3 DNA: TGTGCCAGCAGCTTAGCCAGACTTGATCACACCGGGGAGCTGTTTTTT
CDR3 protein: CASSLARLDHTGELFF

D gene: TRBD2
clone size: NA
J gene: TRBJ2-7
V gene: TRBV4-1
CDR3 DNA: TGCGCCAGCAGCCAATTGACTAGCGGAGCCTACGAGCAGTACTTC
CDR3 protein: CASSQLTSGAYEQYF

D gene: NA
clone size: NA
J gene: TRBJ2-1
V gene: TRBV4-3
CDR3 DNA: TGCGCCAGCAGCCGGACTAACGACAATGAGCAGTTCTTC
CDR3 protein: CASSRTNDNEQFF

D gene: NA
clone size: NA
J gene: TRBJ2-3
V gene: TRBV9
CDR3 DNA: TGTGCCAGCAGCAACGGCAATTGGCCAGATACGCAGTATTTT
CDR3 protein: CASSNGNWPDTQYF

D gene: NA
clone size: once
J gene: TRBJ2-1
V gene: TRBV7-9
CDR3 DNA: TGTGCCAGCTCAGATGGGTTGGGGCCAGCCGACAATGAGCAGTTCTTC
CDR3 protein: CASSDGLGPADNEQFF

D gene: NA
clone size: few
J gene: TRBJ2-1
V gene: TRBV20-1
CDR3 DNA: TGCAGTGCTGGGGCTTCCGGGACTCCTTTCCATGAGCAGTTCTTC
CDR3 protein: CSAGASGTPFHEQFF

D gene: NA
clone size: NA
J gene: TRBJ2-1
V gene: TRBV2
CDR3 DNA: TGTGCCAGCTGGTATACCAATGAGCAGTTCTTC
CDR3 protein: CASWYTNEQFF

D gene: TRBD1
clone size: NA
J gene: TRBJ1-1
V gene: TRBV27
CDR3 DNA: TGTGCCAGCAGTACACGACAGGGGGAATTTGAAGCTTTCTTT
CDR3 protein: CASSTRQGEFEAFF

D gene: TRBD1
clone size: NA
J gene: TRBJ1-2
V gene: TRBV20-1
CDR3 DNA: TGCAGTGCTAGAACCAGGGGGCTAGGTGGCTACACCTTC
CDR3 protein: CSARTRGLGGYTF

D gene: NA
clone size: NA
J gene: TRBJ2-3
V gene: TRBV24-1
CDR3 DNA: TGTGCCACCAGTGATTTGCAGTTCGGGGGCACCTCAGAGGGAGATACGCAGTATTTT
CDR3 protein: CATSDLQFGGTSEGDTQYF

D gene: TRBD2
clone size: NA
J gene: TRBJ2-1
V gene: TRBV24-1
CDR3 DNA: TGTGCCACCGGAAGGTACAGGAGCGGGGAGGGCAATGAGCAGTTCTTC
CDR3 protein: CATGRYRSGEGNEQFF

D gene: TRBD1
clone size: NA
J gene: TRBJ2-5
V gene: TRBV4-3
CDR3 DNA: TGCGCCAGCAGTCAGCACCGGGACAGGGAAAAAGAGACCCAGTACTTC
CDR3 protein: CASSQHRDREKETQYF

D gene: TRBD2
clone size: once
J gene: TRBJ2-3
V gene: TRBV9
CDR3 DNA: TGTGCCAGCAGCGTAGACGGGGGGGCTCGATATACGCAGTATTTT
CDR3 protein: CASSVDGGARYTQYF

D gene: NA
clone size: NA
J gene: TRBJ1-1
V gene: TRBV4-2
CDR3 DNA: TGTGCCAGCAGCCAAGAGCAGGGGTACACTGAAGCTTTCTTT
CDR3 protein: CASSQEQGYTEAFF

D gene: TRBD1
clone size: NA
J gene: TRBJ1-5
V gene: TRBV29-1
CDR3 DNA: TGCAGCGTCCGACAGGGGGGTAGCAATCAGCCCCAGCATTTT
CDR3 protein: CSVRQGGSNQPQHF

D gene: NA
clone size: NA
J gene: TRBJ2-3
V gene: TRBV12-3/TRBV12-4
CDR3 DNA: TGTGCCAGCAGCTTTGAAACAGGAAAATCCTATACGCAGTATTTT
CDR3 protein: CASSFETGKSYTQYF

D gene: TRBD2
clone size: NA
J gene: TRBJ2-7
V gene: TRBV7-9
CDR3 DNA: TGTGCCAGCAGCTCTTTAGCGGGGGAATCCTACGAGCAGTACTTC
CDR3 protein: CASSSLAGESYEQYF

D gene: TRBD1
clone size: once
J gene: TRBJ1-5
V gene: TRBV7-2
CDR3 DNA: TGTGCCAGCAGCCCGGGACAGGGGAATCATAGCAATCAGCCCCAGCATTTT
CDR3 protein: CASSPGQGNHSNQPQHF

D gene: TRBD2
clone size: few
J gene: TRBJ2-3
V gene: TRBV7-2
CDR3 DNA: TGTGCCAGCAGCTTAGGACTAGCGGGGGCCGGAGATACGCAGTATTTT
CDR3 protein: CASSLGLAGAGDTQYF

D gene: TRBD2
clone size: few
J gene: TRBJ2-3
V gene: TRBV24-1
CDR3 DNA: TGTGCCACCAGTGATACCCCGTCGGCTAGCGGGGACACAGATACGCAGTATTTT
CDR3 protein: CATSDTPSASGDTDTQYF

D gene: TRBD2
clone size: NA
J gene: TRBJ2-1
V gene: TRBV27
CDR3 DNA: TGTGCCAGCGTAAGACTAGCGGGGGATTACAATGAGCAGTTCTTC
CDR3 protein: CASVRLAGDYNEQFF

D gene: TRBD2
clone size: few
J gene: TRBJ2-7
V gene: TRBV6-4
CDR3 DNA: TGTGCCAGCAGTCTACTAGCGGGGGCCAACTACGAGCAGTACTTC
CDR3 protein: CASSLLAGANYEQYF

D gene: NA
clone size: NA
J gene: TRBJ1-1
V gene: TRBV7-2
CDR3 DNA: TGTGCCAGCAGCTTAGAATTTAACACTGAAGCTTTCTTT
CDR3 protein: CASSLEFNTEAFF

D gene: NA
clone size: once
J gene: TRBJ1-1
V gene: TRBV2
CDR3 DNA: TGTGCCTCTTCGGGGGTTTATACGAACACTGAAGCTTTCTTT
CDR3 protein: CASSGVYTNTEAFF

D gene: NA
clone size: few
J gene: TRBJ2-3
V gene: TRBV6-1
CDR3 DNA: TGTGCCAGCAGTGAACGGGATCTTAGCACAGATACGCAGTATTTT
CDR3 protein: CASSERDLSTDTQYF

D gene: TRBD2
clone size: many
J gene: TRBJ2-5
V gene: TRBV20-1
CDR3 DNA: TGCAGTGCTCGGCGGGGGGGCCGAGAGACCCAGTACTTC
CDR3 protein: CSARRGGRETQYF